These T cell receptor beta chains were read from a single sample in a study of blood T cell repertoires in COVID-19. Sequencing was performed with immunoSEQ multiplex PCR; in TCRdb, only in-frame clones are kept and a portion is missing. The sample lists a few hundred thousand clones; roughly nine tenths were seen once. Sample: peripheral blood. These receptors were collected from a man between 18 and 29 years old with active or convalescent COVID-19. Both conserved end residues are part of each CDR3. The D gene is left open where the match is weak. Expanded clones are given a class, and other clones once, few, many or no size at all.

J: TRBJ1-5; D: NA; size: few; V: TRBV19; DNA: TGTGCCAGTAGTACACCGGGACAACGCAATCAGCCCCAGCATTTT; CDR3: CASSTPGQRNQPQHF
J: TRBJ1-1; D: NA; size: NA; V: TRBV6-5; DNA: TGTGCCAGCAGCGCGGATTCGGCAGAAGCTTTCTTT; CDR3: CASSADSAEAFF
J: TRBJ2-2; D: TRBD1; size: NA; V: TRBV5-1; DNA: TGCGCCAGCAGCTCCCGGACAGGGGCTAACACCGGGGAGCTGTTTTTT; CDR3: CASSSRTGANTGELFF
J: TRBJ2-5; D: TRBD2; size: NA; V: TRBV5-1; DNA: TGCGCCAGCAGCCTGGGACTAGCGGGGGTCCAAGAGACCCAGTACTTC; CDR3: CASSLGLAGVQETQYF
J: TRBJ1-1; D: NA; size: NA; V: TRBV19; DNA: TGTGCCAGTAGTAGGGTGGAGAACCCGAACACTGAAGCTTTCTTT; CDR3: CASSRVENPNTEAFF
J: TRBJ2-5; D: NA; size: NA; V: TRBV5-6; DNA: TGTGCCAGCAGCTTGTTCCACCCGGGAGAGACCCAGTACTTC; CDR3: CASSLFHPGETQYF
J: TRBJ2-2; D: TRBD1; size: NA; V: TRBV2; DNA: TGTGCCAGCGTCACCGGGACAGGGGTTCCCGGGGAGCTGTTTTTT; CDR3: CASVTGTGVPGELFF
J: TRBJ2-5; D: TRBD1; size: NA; V: TRBV18; DNA: TGTGCCAGCTCTCCCAGACAGGGGCCTATACAAGAGACCCAGTACTTC; CDR3: CASSPRQGPIQETQYF
J: TRBJ1-2; D: NA; size: NA; V: TRBV7-2; DNA: TGTGCCAGCAGCCAGGACAGCCTTAACTATGGCTACACCTTC; CDR3: CASSQDSLNYGYTF
J: TRBJ1-6; D: TRBD1; size: NA; V: TRBV2; DNA: TGTGCCAGCAGGAAGAGGGGGACAGAGTATTCACCCCTCCACTTT; CDR3: CASRKRGTEYSPLHF
J: TRBJ2-1; D: TRBD2; size: NA; V: TRBV3-1/TRBV3-2; DNA: TGTGCCAGCAGCCCCCTGCTGGGGCGGGAGGCCCACTACGATGAGCAGTTCTTC; CDR3: CASSPLLGREAHYDEQFF
J: TRBJ2-5; D: NA; size: NA; V: TRBV15; DNA: TGTGCCACCAGCAGAGATGACCGGGGTGGGTTCGAGACCCAGTACTTC; CDR3: CATSRDDRGGFETQYF
J: TRBJ2-1; D: TRBD2; size: NA; V: TRBV10-3; DNA: TGTGCCATCACCAAGGGACTAGCGGGTTTAGATGAGCAGTTCTTC; CDR3: CAITKGLAGLDEQFF
J: TRBJ1-5; D: TRBD1; size: NA; V: TRBV12-5; DNA: TGTGCTAGTGGTTTGGACAGGGGTGGAAGCAATCAGCCCCAGCATTTT; CDR3: CASGLDRGGSNQPQHF
J: TRBJ1-5; D: NA; size: NA; V: TRBV29-1; DNA: TGCAGCGTTGGGGCCAGCAATCAGCCCCAGCATTTT; CDR3: CSVGASNQPQHF
J: TRBJ2-1; D: TRBD1; size: NA; V: TRBV9; DNA: TGTGCCAGCAGCGGATCCGGGACAGGGAACAATGAGCAGTTCTTC; CDR3: CASSGSGTGNNEQFF
J: TRBJ1-5; D: NA; size: NA; V: TRBV10-2; DNA: TGCGCCAGCAGTGAGTGGGGGCCGCGGGCAAATCAGCCCCAGCATTTT; CDR3: CASSEWGPRANQPQHF
J: TRBJ2-5; D: TRBD2; size: NA; V: TRBV5-1; DNA: TGCGCCAGCAAGCGAATAGCGGGGGAAGAGACCCAGTACTTC; CDR3: CASKRIAGEETQYF
J: TRBJ2-5; D: TRBD2; size: NA; V: TRBV28; DNA: TGTGCCAGCAGTTCCCAGCGGGGATATGAGACCCAGTACTTC; CDR3: CASSSQRGYETQYF
J: TRBJ1-6; D: NA; size: NA; V: TRBV28; DNA: TGTGCCAGTTACGCCCCCCGGGGTTTTACTTCACCCCTCCACTTT; CDR3: CASYAPRGFTSPLHF
J: TRBJ2-3; D: NA; size: NA; V: TRBV2; DNA: TGTGCCAGCACCCGAACTACCCTCCTAGGCACAGATACGCAGTATTTT; CDR3: CASTRTTLLGTDTQYF
J: TRBJ1-2; D: NA; size: NA; V: TRBV6-5; DNA: TGTGCCAGCAGTTACACTAGACAGGATGGCTACACCTTC; CDR3: CASSYTRQDGYTF
J: TRBJ2-3; D: TRBD2; size: NA; V: TRBV10-3; DNA: TGTGCCATCAGTGATGGCGGGGGGTCTTGGACAGATACGCAGTATTTT; CDR3: CAISDGGGSWTDTQYF
J: TRBJ2-5; D: NA; size: NA; V: TRBV3-1/TRBV3-2; DNA: TGTGCCAGCACTTTGGGCTGGGACCAAGAGACCCAGTACTTC; CDR3: CASTLGWDQETQYF
J: TRBJ1-2; D: NA; size: NA; V: TRBV4-3; DNA: TGCGCCAGCAGCCAAGATTGGACTGCCACCCATTCAGGCTATGGCTACACCTTC; CDR3: CASSQDWTATHSGYGYTF
J: TRBJ1-1; D: NA; size: NA; V: TRBV14; DNA: TGTGCCAGCAGCCAAGTTATAGGGGGCACTGAAGCTTTCTTT; CDR3: CASSQVIGGTEAFF
J: TRBJ1-1; D: NA; size: few; V: TRBV18; DNA: TGTGCCAGCTCACCACAAGCCCCCGGGTCCGCGAACACTGAAGCTTTCTTT; CDR3: CASSPQAPGSANTEAFF
J: TRBJ2-1; D: TRBD2; size: once; V: TRBV5-1; DNA: TGCGCCAGCGGGGGAGGGGTTAATGAGCAGTTCTTC; CDR3: CASGGGVNEQFF